This T cell receptor beta chain appears in the sequencing data of a study of blood T cells in healthy people across ages. The table lists this clonotype with many counts. PCR was performed a second time for about 6 to 12 cycles using a sample-barcoded 5' primer and a J-beta primer mix. Every cDNA molecule carried a tag from a template-switch adaptor bearing 12 random nucleotides. Using its own MiXCR run on the 5' RACE reads, TCRdb lists one record per CDR3 protein. This table holds about 640,000 distinct CDR3 sequences, 25% to 30% found once. CDR1 and CDR2 from the germline V gene are SGHTA and FQGNSA. The CDR3 has 14 amino acids. Trimming cost V 4 bases and J 4 bases, with 11 bases left between them.

The V and J genes are TRBV7-2 and TRBJ2-1; D might be TRBD2 (5 bases). The source is a woman of 80 years or more in good health. Sequencing input: blood. CDR3 coding DNA: TGTGCCAGCAGCTCGGGGTGGCAGTACAATGAGCAGTTCTTC. Translated: CASSSGWQYNEQFF.